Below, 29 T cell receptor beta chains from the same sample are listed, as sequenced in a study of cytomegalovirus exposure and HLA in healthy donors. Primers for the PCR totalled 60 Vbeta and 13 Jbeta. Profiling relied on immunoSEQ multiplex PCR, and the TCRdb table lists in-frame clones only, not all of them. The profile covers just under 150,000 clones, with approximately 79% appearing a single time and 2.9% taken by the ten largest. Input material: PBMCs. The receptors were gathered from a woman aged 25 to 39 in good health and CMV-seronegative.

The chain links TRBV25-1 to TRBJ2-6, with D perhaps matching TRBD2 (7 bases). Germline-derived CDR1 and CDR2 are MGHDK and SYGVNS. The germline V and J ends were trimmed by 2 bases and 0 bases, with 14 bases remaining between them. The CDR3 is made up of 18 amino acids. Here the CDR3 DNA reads TGTGCCAGCAGTGAAAGGGGGGGACCGTCCTCTGGGGCCAACGTCCTGACTTTC. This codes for CASSERGGPSSGANVLTF.

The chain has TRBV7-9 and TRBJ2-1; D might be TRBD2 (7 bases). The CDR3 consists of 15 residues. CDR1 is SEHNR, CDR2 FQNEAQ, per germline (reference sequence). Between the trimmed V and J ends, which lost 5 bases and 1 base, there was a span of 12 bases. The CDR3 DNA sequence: TGTGCCAGCAGCCGGGGGGCTGGGTCCTACAATGAGCAGTTCTTC. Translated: CASSRGAGSYNEQFF.

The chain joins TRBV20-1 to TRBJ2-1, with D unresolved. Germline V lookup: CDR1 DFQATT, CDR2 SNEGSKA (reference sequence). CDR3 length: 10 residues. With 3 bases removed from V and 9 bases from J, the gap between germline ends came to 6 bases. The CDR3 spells CSASGSEQFF. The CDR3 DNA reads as TGCAGTGCTAGTGGTAGTGAGCAGTTCTTC.

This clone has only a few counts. The CDR3 reads CASSQDDRGSRRYGYTF. CDR3 sequence (DNA): TGCGCCAGCAGCCAAGACGACAGGGGCTCTAGGAGGTATGGCTACACCTTC. This chain links TRBV4-1 with TRBJ1-2; 8 bases are shared with TRBD1. CDR1 is MGHRA and CDR2 is YSYEKL in the germline V gene. V lost 0 bases and J lost 5; bases outside the gene matches: 11. The CDR3 covers 17 residues.

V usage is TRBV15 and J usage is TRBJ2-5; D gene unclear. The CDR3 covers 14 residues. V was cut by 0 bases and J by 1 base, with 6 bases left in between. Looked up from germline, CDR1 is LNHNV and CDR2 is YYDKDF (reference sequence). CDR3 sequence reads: CATSRDNFQETQYF. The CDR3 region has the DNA TGTGCCACCAGCAGAGATAACTTCCAAGAGACCCAGTACTTC.

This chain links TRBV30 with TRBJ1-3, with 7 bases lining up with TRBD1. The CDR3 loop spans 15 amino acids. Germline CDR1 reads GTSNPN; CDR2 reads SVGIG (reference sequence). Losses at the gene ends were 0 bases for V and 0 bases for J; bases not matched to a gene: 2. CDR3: CAWSVKGASGNTIYF. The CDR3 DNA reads TGTGCCTGGAGTGTAAAGGGGGCCTCTGGAAACACCATATATTTT.

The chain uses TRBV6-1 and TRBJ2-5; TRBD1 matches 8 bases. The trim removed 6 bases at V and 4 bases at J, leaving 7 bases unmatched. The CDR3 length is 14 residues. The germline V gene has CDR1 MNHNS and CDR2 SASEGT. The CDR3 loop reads CASRRQGLRETQYF. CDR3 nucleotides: TGTGCCAGCAGAAGACAGGGGTTAAGAGAGACCCAGTACTTC.

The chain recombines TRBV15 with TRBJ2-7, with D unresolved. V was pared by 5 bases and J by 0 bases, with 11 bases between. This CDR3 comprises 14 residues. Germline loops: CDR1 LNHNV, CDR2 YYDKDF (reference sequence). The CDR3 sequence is CATSLSDSSYEQYF. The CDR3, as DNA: TGTGCCACCAGCCTCAGCGACTCCTCCTACGAGCAGTACTTC. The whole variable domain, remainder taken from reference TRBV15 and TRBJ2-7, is DAMVIQNPRYQVTQFGKPVTLSCSQTLNHNVMYWYQQKSSQAPKLLFHYYDKDFNNEADTPDNFQSRRPNTSFCFLDIRSPGLGDTAMYLCATSLSDSSYEQYFGPGTRLTVT.

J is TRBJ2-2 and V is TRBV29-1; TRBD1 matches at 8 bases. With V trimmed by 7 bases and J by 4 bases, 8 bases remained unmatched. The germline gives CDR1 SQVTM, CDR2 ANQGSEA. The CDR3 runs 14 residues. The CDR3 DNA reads TGCAGCGCCCTGAAGACAGGGGTCACCGGGGAGCTGTTTTTT. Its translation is CSALKTGVTGELFF.

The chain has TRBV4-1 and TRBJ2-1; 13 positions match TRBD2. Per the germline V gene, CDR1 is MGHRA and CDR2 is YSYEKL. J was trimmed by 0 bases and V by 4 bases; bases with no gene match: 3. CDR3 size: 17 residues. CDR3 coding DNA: TGCGCCAGCAGCCGGACTAGCGGGGGTAGCTCCTACAATGAGCAGTTCTTC. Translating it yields CASSRTSGGSSYNEQFF.

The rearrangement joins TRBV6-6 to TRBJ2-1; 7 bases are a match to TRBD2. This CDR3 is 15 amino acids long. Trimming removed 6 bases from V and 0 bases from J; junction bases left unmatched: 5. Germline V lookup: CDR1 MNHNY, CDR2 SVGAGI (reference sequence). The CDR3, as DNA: TGTGCCAGCAGCCTAGCGGAGAGCTCCTACAATGAGCAGTTCTTC. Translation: CASSLAESSYNEQFF.

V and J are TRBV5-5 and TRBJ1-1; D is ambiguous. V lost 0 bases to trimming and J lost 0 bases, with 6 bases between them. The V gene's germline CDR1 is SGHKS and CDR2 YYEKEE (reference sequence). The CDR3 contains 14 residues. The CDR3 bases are TGTGCCAGCAGCTTGGACGGTATGAACACTGAAGCTTTCTTT. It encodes CASSLDGMNTEAFF. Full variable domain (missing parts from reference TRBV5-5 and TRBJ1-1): DAGVTQSPTHLIKTRGQQVTLRCSPISGHKSVSWYQQVLGQGPQFIFQYYEKEERGRGNFPDRFSARQFPNYSSELNVNALLLGDSALYLCASSLDGMNTEAFFGQGTRLTVV.

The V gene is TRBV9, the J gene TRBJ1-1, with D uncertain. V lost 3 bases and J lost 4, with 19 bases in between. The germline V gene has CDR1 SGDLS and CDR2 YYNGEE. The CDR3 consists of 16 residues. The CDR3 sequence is CASSAGIGIYGTEAFF. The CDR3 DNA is TGTGCCAGCAGCGCAGGTATTGGAATTTATGGCACTGAAGCTTTCTTT.

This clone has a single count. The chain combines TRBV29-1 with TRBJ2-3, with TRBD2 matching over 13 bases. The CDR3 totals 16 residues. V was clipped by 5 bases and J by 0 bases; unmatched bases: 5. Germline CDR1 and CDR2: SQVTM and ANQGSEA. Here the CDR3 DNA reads TGCAGCGTTCCGGGACTAGCGGGGCCCAGCACAGATACGCAGTATTTT. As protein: CSVPGLAGPSTDTQYF.

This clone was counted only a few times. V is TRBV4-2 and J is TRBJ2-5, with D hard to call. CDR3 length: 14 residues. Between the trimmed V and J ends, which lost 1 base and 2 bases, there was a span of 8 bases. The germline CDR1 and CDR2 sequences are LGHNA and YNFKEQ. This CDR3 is CASSQAANQETQYF. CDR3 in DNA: TGTGCCAGCAGCCAAGCCGCGAATCAAGAGACCCAGTACTTC.

In nucleotides, the CDR3 is TGCGCCAGCAGCTTAGGGAGCTCCTACAATGAGCAGTTCTTC. This codes for CASSLGSSYNEQFF. This rearrangement joins TRBV5-1 to TRBJ2-1; a possible D gene is TRBD2 (5 bases). The germline CDR1 and CDR2 sequences are SGHRS and YFSETQ. Trimming pared 2 bases from V and 0 bases from J, leaving 6 bases between. The CDR3 runs 14 residues.

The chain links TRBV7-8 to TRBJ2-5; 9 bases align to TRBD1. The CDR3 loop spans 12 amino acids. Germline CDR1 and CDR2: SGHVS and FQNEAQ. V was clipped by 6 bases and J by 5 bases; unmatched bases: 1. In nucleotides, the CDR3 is TGTGCCAGCAGGACAGGGGGGGAGACCCAGTACTTC. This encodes CASRTGGETQYF.

The CDR3, as DNA: TGTGCCAGCAGCCAAGAAAGCAGGGTTAATGAAAAACTGTTTTTT. This encodes CASSQESRVNEKLFF. The V gene is TRBV4-2, the J gene TRBJ1-4, with a weak D call TRBD1 (5 bases). Germline V gene data show CDR1 as LGHNA and CDR2 as YNFKEQ. Trimming took 0 bases from V and 4 from J, leaving 9 bases between them. This CDR3 is 15 amino acids long.

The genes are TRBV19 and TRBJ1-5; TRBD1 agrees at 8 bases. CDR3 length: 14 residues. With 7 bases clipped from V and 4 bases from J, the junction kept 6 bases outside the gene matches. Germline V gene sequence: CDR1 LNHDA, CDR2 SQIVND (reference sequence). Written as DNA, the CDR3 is TGTGCCAGTACCGACAGGGGCAAGAATCAGCCCCAGCATTTT. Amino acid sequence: CASTDRGKNQPQHF.

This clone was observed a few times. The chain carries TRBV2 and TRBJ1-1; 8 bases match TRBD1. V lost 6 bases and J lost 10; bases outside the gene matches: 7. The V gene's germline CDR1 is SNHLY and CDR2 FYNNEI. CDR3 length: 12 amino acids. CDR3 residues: CASRVEGQGAFF. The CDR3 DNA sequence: TGTGCCAGCAGGGTTGAAGGACAGGGAGCTTTCTTT.

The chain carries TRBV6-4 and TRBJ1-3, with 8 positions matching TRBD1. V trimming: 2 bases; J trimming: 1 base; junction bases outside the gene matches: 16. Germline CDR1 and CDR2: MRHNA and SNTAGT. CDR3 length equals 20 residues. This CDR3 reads CASSDTRTGSLFMSGNTIYF. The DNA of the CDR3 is TGTGCCAGCAGTGACACAAGGACAGGGTCATTATTTATGTCTGGAAACACCATATATTTT.

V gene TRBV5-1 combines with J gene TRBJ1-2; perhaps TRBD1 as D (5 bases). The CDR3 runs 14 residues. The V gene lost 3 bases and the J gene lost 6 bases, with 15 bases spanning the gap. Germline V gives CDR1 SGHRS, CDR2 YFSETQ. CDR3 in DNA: TGCGCCAGCAGCTCACAGGTCTCGATTGATGGCTACACCTTC. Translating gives CASSSQVSIDGYTF.

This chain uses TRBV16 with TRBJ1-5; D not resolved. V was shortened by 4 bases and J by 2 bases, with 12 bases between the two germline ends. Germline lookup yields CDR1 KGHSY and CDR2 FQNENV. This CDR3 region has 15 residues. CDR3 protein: CASSLEGYGNQPQHF. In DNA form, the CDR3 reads TGTGCCAGCAGCCTTGAGGGATATGGCAATCAGCCCCAGCATTTT.

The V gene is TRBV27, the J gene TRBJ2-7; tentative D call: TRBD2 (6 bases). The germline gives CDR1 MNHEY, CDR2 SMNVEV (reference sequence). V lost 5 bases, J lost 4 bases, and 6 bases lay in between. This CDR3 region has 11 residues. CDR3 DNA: TGTGCCAGCAGTGGGGGGTACGAGCAGTACTTC. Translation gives CASSGGYEQYF.

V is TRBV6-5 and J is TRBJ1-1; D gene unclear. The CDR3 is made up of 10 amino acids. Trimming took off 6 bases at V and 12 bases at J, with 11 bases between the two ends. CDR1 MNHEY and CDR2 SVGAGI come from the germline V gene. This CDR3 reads CASSPPKSFF. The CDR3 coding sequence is TGTGCCAGCAGCCCGCCTAAATCTTTCTTT.

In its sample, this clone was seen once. The CDR3 region is CASSLMDSAYEQYF. In DNA form, the CDR3 reads TGCGCCAGCAGCCTGATGGACAGTGCCTACGAGCAGTACTTC. The rearrangement uses TRBV5-1 and TRBJ2-7; maybe TRBD1 (6 bases). CDR3 length: 14 residues. Per the germline V gene, CDR1 is SGHRS and CDR2 is YFSETQ. V was clipped by 4 bases and J by 2 bases, with 13 bases between them. The entire variable domain, with the rest obtained from reference TRBV5-1 and TRBJ2-7, is as follows: KAGVTQTPRYLIKTRGQQVTLSCSPISGHRSVSWYQQTPGQGLQFLFEYFSETQRNKGNFPGRFSGRQFSNSRSEMNVSTLELGDSALYLCASSLMDSAYEQYFGPGTRLTVT.

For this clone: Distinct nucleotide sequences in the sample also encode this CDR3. This chain's CDR3 is CASSPQGSGANVLTF. The CDR3 nucleotides are TGTGCCAGCAGCCCACAGGGGTCTGGGGCCAACGTCCTGACTTTC. The chain joins TRBV6-5 to TRBJ2-6, with 7 bases aligning to TRBD1. Germline CDR1 and CDR2: MNHEY and SVGAGI. J gave up 1 base and V 6 bases, and 3 bases lay outside the gene matches. This CDR3 region has 15 residues.

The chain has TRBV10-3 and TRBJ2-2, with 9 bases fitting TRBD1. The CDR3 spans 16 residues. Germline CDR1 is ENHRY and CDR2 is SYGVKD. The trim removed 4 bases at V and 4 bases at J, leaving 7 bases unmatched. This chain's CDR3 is CAISADRGSGTGELFF. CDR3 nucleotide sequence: TGTGCCATCAGTGCGGACAGGGGTTCCGGCACCGGGGAGCTGTTTTTT.

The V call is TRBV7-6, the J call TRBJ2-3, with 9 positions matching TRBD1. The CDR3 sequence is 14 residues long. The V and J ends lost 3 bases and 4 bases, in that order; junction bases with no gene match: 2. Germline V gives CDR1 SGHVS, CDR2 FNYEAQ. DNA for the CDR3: TGTGCCAGCAGCTTCACAGGGGGCGCAGATACGCAGTATTTT. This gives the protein CASSFTGGADTQYF.